This TCR beta chain was observed in a study of shared clonotypes between healthy human individuals. J was trimmed by 3 bases and V by 0 bases; bases with no gene match: 0. From germline, CDR1 is WNHNN and CDR2 SYGVQD (reference sequence). This CDR3 is built from 14 residues. The assay was immunoSEQ multiplex PCR, and TCRdb's table has in-frame clones only and misses some. The sample lists about 520,000 clones; roughly 95% were seen once. Naive CD4+ cells were CD45RA-selected; the remaining cells were memory. The sequencing sample was made of naive CD4+ T cells sorted from blood. Sample subset: CD45RA+ positively selected. The clonotype comes from a woman aged 25 to 39 in good health. This rearrangement joins TRBV10-1 to TRBJ2-7, with 9 bases aligning to TRBD2. The CDR3 DNA sequence: TGCGCCAGCAGTGAGTCTAGCGGGAGCTACGAGCAGTACTTC. Translation gives CASSESSGSYEQYF.